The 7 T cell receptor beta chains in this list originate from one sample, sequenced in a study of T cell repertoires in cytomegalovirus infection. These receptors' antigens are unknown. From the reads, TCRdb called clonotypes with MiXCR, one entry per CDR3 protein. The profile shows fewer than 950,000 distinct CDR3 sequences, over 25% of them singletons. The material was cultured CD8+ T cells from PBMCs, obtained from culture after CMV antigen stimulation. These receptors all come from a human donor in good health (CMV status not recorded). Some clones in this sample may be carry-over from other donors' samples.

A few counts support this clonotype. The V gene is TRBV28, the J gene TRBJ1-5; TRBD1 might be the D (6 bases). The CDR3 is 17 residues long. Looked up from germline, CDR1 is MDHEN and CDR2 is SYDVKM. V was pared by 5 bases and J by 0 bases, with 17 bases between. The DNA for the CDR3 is TGTGCCAGCAGTCCCCATTTTGGACAGCCTAGCAATCAGCCCCAGCATTTT. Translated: CASSPHFGQPSNQPQHF.

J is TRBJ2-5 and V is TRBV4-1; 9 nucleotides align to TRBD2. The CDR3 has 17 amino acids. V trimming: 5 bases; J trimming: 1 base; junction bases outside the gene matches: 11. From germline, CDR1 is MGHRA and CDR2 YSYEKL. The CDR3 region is CASSWRASGDFQETQYF. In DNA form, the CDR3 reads TGCGCCAGCAGCTGGAGGGCTAGCGGGGATTTCCAAGAGACCCAGTACTTC.

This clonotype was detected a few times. CDR3 loop: CASSYTTGEQTQYF. CDR3 DNA sequence: TGTGCCAGCAGTTATACCACAGGGGAGCAGACCCAGTACTTC. V and J are TRBV6-6 and TRBJ2-5, with 7 bases matching TRBD1. V shed 3 bases and J 6 bases; nucleotides not matched to a gene: 7. CDR1 and CDR2 from the germline V gene are MNHNY and SVGAGI (reference sequence). This CDR3 has 14 residues.

In DNA form, the CDR3 reads TGTGCCAGCCACCTACCAGGGATCTCTGGAAACACCATATATTTT. Its translation is CASHLPGISGNTIYF. This chain connects TRBV2 to TRBJ1-3; possibly TRBD1 for D (5 bases). CDR1 and CDR2 (germline): SNHLY, FYNNEI. This CDR3 comprises 15 residues. The V gene lost 8 bases and the J gene lost 0 bases, with 14 bases spanning the gap.

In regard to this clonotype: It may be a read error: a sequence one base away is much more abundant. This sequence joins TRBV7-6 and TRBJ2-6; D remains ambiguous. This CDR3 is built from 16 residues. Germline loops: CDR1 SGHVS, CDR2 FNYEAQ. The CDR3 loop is CASSLEGPSGTNVLTF. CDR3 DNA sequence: TGTGCCAGCAGCTTAGAGGGCCCAAGTGGGACCAACGTCCTGACTTTC.

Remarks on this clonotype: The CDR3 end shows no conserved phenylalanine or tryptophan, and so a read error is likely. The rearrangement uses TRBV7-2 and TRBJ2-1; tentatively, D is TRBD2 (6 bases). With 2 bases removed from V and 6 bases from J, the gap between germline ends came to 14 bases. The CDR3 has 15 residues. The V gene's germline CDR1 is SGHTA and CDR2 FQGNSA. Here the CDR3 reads CASSLWGTGGNEQFI. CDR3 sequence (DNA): TGTGCCAGCAGCTTATGGGGGACTGGGGGCAATGAGCAGTTCATC.

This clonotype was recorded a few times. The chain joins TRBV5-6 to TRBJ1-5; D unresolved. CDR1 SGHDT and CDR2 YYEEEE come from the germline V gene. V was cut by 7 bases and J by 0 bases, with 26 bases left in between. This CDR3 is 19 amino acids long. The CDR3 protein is CASEKRLPDALYSNQPQHF. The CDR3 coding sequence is TGTGCCAGCGAGAAAAGGCTGCCTGACGCCCTTTATAGCAATCAGCCCCAGCATTTT.